This entry concerns a single T cell receptor beta chain. The data belong to a study of blood T cell repertoires in COVID-19. The wider study: The United States, Italy and Spain supplied acute and convalescent COVID-19 samples. Sources were T cells, B-cell-depleted T cells, or PBMCs; the material itself was cDNA or gDNA.

With 1 base removed from V and 7 bases from J, the gap between germline ends came to 10 bases. CDR1 is KGHDR, CDR2 SFDVKD, per germline. The CDR3 loop spans 14 amino acids. Original processing notes: Reference gene primer amplification in the assay estimated nucleated cell counts. Data came from immunoSEQ multiplex PCR; TCRdb stores just in-frame clones and leaves some out. The D gene and trimming were derived from the DNA, and the V and J assignments and clone size from that table. The sample lists around 62,000 clones; roughly 90% were seen once. This clonotype was obtained from a human donor in a cohort sampled during active COVID-19. What was sequenced was peripheral blood. The chain combines TRBV24-1 with TRBJ1-5; D not certain. Here the CDR3 DNA reads TGTGCCACCAGTGATTTTAGCACGGTCCAGCCCCAGCATTTT. This codes for CATSDFSTVQPQHF.